The 5 T cell receptor beta chains reported below all come from one sample, sequenced in a study of cytomegalovirus exposure and HLA in healthy donors. Vbeta (60) and Jbeta (13) primers were used in the PCR. This table comes from immunoSEQ multiplex PCR, and its TCRdb copy is limited to in-frame clones, with some not included. The profile shows some 140,000 clones, around 85% of them singletons. The sequenced material came from PBMCs. These TCRs come from a woman between 45 and 60 years old in good health and CMV-seropositive.

This clone showed up just a few times. The gene calls are TRBV5-6 and TRBJ2-3; maybe TRBD1 (6 bases). Germline assignment: CDR1 SGHDT and CDR2 YYEEEE. This CDR3 region has 16 residues. With 0 bases removed from V and 1 base from J, the gap between germline ends came to 12 bases. The CDR3 nucleotides are TGTGCCAGCAGCTTGGGAACAGGGTTGGGCACAGATACGCAGTATTTT. This encodes CASSLGTGLGTDTQYF.

This clone appeared a single time. The gene calls are TRBV5-1 and TRBJ2-7, with TRBD2 matching 15 bases. The CDR3 is 17 residues long. V shed 2 bases, J shed 7 bases, and the junction held 10 bases outside the gene matches. CDR1 is SGHRS, CDR2 YFSETQ, per germline. For the CDR3, the DNA is TGCGCCAGCAGCTTTGGACTAGCGGGGGGGAATACTCGAGAGCAGTACTTC. Protein product: CASSFGLAGGNTREQYF.

The V and J genes are TRBV14 and TRBJ1-2; TRBD1 agrees at 8 bases. CDR3 length: 13 residues. CDR1 and CDR2 (germline): SGHDN, FVKESK. V lost 4 bases to trimming and J lost 4 bases; unmatched junction nucleotides: 2. This chain's CDR3 is CASSRQGTYGYTF. In DNA form, the CDR3 reads TGTGCCAGCAGCCGACAGGGGACCTATGGCTACACCTTC.

This chain connects TRBV28 to TRBJ1-1; weak D call: TRBD1 (5 bases). Trimming shortened V by 3 bases and J by 6 bases, and 11 bases separated the two germline ends. The CDR3 is made up of 13 amino acids. Germline V gives CDR1 MDHEN, CDR2 SYDVKM. This CDR3 is CASSFGGAPEAFF. Written as DNA, the CDR3 is TGTGCCAGCAGTTTCGGGGGAGCGCCTGAAGCTTTCTTT.

The gene calls are TRBV9 and TRBJ1-2, with D possibly being TRBD1 (5 bases). With 7 bases removed from V and 5 bases from J, the gap between germline ends came to 18 bases. CDR3 length: 14 amino acids. Looked up from germline, CDR1 is SGDLS and CDR2 is YYNGEE. CDR3: CASSKAGLSYGYTF. The CDR3 DNA follows: TGTGCCAGCTCCAAGGCAGGGCTCTCTTATGGCTACACCTTC. Together with reference TRBV9 and TRBJ1-2, the CDR3 gives the full variable domain: DSGVTQTPKHLITATGQRVTLRCSPRSGDLSVYWYQQSLDQGLQFLIQYYNGEERAKGNILERFSAQQFPDLHSELNLSSLELGDSALYFCASSKAGLSYGYTFGSGTRLTVV.